One and the same sample provided the 12 T cell receptor beta chains below, sequenced in a study of blood T cells in healthy people across ages. Primers used in a second PCR of about 7 to 12 cycles were a sample-barcoded 5' primer and a J-beta primer mix. From the 5' RACE reads, TCRdb called clonotypes with MiXCR, one entry per CDR3 protein. The sample has about 1.4 million distinct CDR3 sequences; approximately 59% are singletons. Input material: blood. These receptor sequences come from a man aged 18 to 35 in good health.

The chain employs TRBV10-3 and TRBJ2-7; D is unclear. The CDR3 covers 17 residues. Germline V CDR1 and CDR2: ENHRY, SYGVKD. V lost 0 bases and J lost 0, with 15 bases in between. CDR3 nucleotide sequence: TGTGCCATCAGTGAGTCGGGTGGCGGTTCGAGCTCCTACGAGCAGTACTTC. Translated, it gives CAISESGGGSSSYEQYF.

J is TRBJ1-1 and V is TRBV6-1, with D possibly TRBD1 on 5 matching bases. The CDR3 has 14 amino acids. Trimming pared 2 bases from V and 2 bases from J, leaving 9 bases between. Germline V gene sequence: CDR1 MNHNS, CDR2 SASEGT. The CDR3 protein is CASSEMGDNTEAFF. CDR3 DNA: TGTGCCAGCAGTGAAATGGGGGATAACACTGAAGCTTTCTTT.

The chain joins TRBV27 to TRBJ1-4; D unclear. Trimming cost V 3 bases and J 8 bases, with 16 bases left between them. In germline, CDR1 is MNHEY, CDR2 SMNVEV (reference sequence). CDR3 length: 15 residues. The CDR3 DNA follows: TGTGCCAGCAGTTTCGCCGGCATTACTTTCGAAAAACTGTTTTTT. This translates into CASSFAGITFEKLFF.

This clonotype was observed a handful of times. Relative to the germline gene, one junction end is altered; a read error may explain this. The chain links TRBV12-3 or TRBV12-4 to TRBJ2-6; TRBD1 might be the D (5 bases). The CDR3 is 16 amino acids. CDR3 nucleotide sequence: TGTGCCAGCAGGCCCCCGATGGGGCCTGGGGCCAACGTCTTGACTTTC. Translating it yields CASRPPMGPGANVLTF.

This clonotype was picked up a small number of times. This rearrangement joins TRBV5-1 to TRBJ2-3; a possible D gene is TRBD2 (7 bases). The V and J ends lost 0 bases and 5 bases respectively, with 10 bases between them. The CDR3 extends over 14 amino acids. Per the germline V gene, CDR1 is SGHRS and CDR2 is YFSETQ. The DNA of the CDR3 is TGCGCCAGCAGCTTGGCAGCGGGACAAGATACGCAGTATTTT. It codes for CASSLAAGQDTQYF.

DNA of the CDR3: TGTGCCAGCAAGGCTGTTCGAGAGACCCAGTACTTC. This codes for CASKAVRETQYF. The chain recombines TRBV2 with TRBJ2-7, with D unresolved. With the DNA end fitting TRBJ2-5 better, the J assignment may be wrong. Germline loops: CDR1 SNHLY, CDR2 FYNNEI. This CDR3 has 12 amino acids.

The chain couples TRBV12-3 or TRBV12-4 to TRBJ2-4, with TRBD1 as a possible D gene (6 bases). V lost 1 base and J 7 bases, leaving 14 bases between the germline ends. The CDR3 extends over 15 amino acids. The CDR3: CASSLGSGAGNIQYF. DNA for the CDR3: TGTGCCAGCAGTTTAGGATCAGGGGCTGGGAACATTCAGTACTTC.

The chain combines TRBV2 with TRBJ1-2, with unresolved D. The CDR3 extends over 12 amino acids. The V gene's germline CDR1 is SNHLY and CDR2 FYNNEI. Trimming stripped 0 bases from V and 7 bases from J, with 6 bases between. This CDR3 reads CASSEAGSGYTF. The CDR3, as DNA: TGTGCCAGCAGTGAAGCAGGTTCTGGCTACACCTTC.

This clonotype showed up just a few times. The rearrangement links TRBV28 to TRBJ2-7; D remains ambiguous. Looked up from germline, CDR1 is MDHEN and CDR2 is SYDVKM. There are 16 residues in the CDR3. With 5 bases removed from V and 1 base from J, the gap between germline ends came to 18 bases. CDR3 DNA sequence: TGTGCCAGCAGTGTGGATGGCCGACCCGTTTCCTACGAGCAGTACTTC. Amino acids: CASSVDGRPVSYEQYF.

This clonotype has more than one count but fewer than ten. This chain joins TRBV12-5 and TRBJ2-7; 8 nucleotides line up with TRBD1. V lost 4 bases and J lost 1; bases outside the gene matches: 6. The CDR3 covers 15 residues. CDR1 is LGHNT, CDR2 FRNRAP, per germline. The CDR3 DNA sequence: TGTGCTAGTGGTTACCGGGACAGGCCGTCCTACGAGCAGTACTTC. Translating it yields CASGYRDRPSYEQYF.

There are a few counts of this clonotype. The chain joins TRBV12-3 or TRBV12-4 to TRBJ2-7, with D possibly matching TRBD2 (5 bases). V dropped 4 bases and J dropped 2 bases, with 12 bases sitting between them. The CDR3 has 14 residues. In DNA form, the CDR3 reads TGTGCCAGCAGTTCCGACGGGGTCACCTACGAGCAGTACTTC. Its protein product is CASSSDGVTYEQYF.

The V gene is TRBV14, the J gene TRBJ2-1; no definite D call. V was pared by 4 bases and J by 8 bases, with 12 bases between. In germline, CDR1 is SGHDN, CDR2 FVKESK. The CDR3 sequence is 13 residues long. The DNA for the CDR3 is TGTGCCAGCAGCCCGTTTTCGGTAGATGAGCAGTTCTTC. Translated: CASSPFSVDEQFF.